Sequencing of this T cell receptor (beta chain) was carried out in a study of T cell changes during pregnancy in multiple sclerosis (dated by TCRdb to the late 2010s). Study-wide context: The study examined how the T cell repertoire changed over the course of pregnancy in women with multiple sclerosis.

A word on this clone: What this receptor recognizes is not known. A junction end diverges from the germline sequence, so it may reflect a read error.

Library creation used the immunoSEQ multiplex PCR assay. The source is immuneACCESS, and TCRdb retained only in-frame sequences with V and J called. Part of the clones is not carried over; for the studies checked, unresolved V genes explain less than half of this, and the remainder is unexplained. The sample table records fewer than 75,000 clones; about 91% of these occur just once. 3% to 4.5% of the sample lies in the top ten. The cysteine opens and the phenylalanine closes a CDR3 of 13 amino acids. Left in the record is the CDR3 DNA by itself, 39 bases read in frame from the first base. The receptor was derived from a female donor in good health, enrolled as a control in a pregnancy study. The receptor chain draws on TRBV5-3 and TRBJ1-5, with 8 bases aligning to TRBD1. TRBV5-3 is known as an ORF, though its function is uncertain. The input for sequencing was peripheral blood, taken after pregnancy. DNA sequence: TGTGCCAGAAGCTTTCCAATTTGGGACAGGTCCGCTTTT. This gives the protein CARSFPIWDRSAF.